This T cell receptor (beta chain) was captured in a study of T-cell reconstitution after alpha-beta-depleted transplantation in children. The germline V gene has CDR1 MNHEY and CDR2 SMNVEV (reference sequence). The trim removed 2 bases at V and 8 bases at J, leaving 5 bases unmatched. This CDR3 region has 15 residues. Library preparation (for TCRbeta) was performed with unique molecular identifiers. TCRdb independently ran MiXCR on the PCR reads; one entry per CDR3 protein. The sample has 500,000 or so distinct CDR3 sequences; about 30% are singletons. Sequences were derived from PBMCs from the stem cell graft donor, sampled from the stem cell graft. The genes are TRBV27 and TRBJ1-4, with 10 positions matching TRBD1. The clonotype originates from a human donor who donated a stem cell graft to a child with aplastic anemia. CDR3 DNA sequence: TGTGCCAGCAGTTTACTCGGGACAGGGGACGAAAAACTGTTTTTT. The encoded protein is CASSLLGTGDEKLFF.